This T cell receptor (beta chain) was recorded in a study of shared clonotypes between healthy human individuals. Study overall: Aged between 18 and 49, the donors were a couple of women and three men. Study results and caveats: Some clonotypes were shared by all four sorted-subset donors, while others were not shared. The non-shared ones had lower generation probabilities than the shared ones. Approximately 5.4% of naive CD4 clonotypes were common to several donors.

Notes on this clone: What it recognizes is unknown.

TCRdb keeps only in-frame clones here, not all; method: immunoSEQ multiplex PCR. The sample consists of about 1 million clones, under 80% of them appearing once. The receptor was derived from a man aged 18 to 30 in good health. Sequencing was performed on memory CD4+ T cells sorted from blood. Subset given: CD45RA-negative fraction.

The CDR3 DNA is TGCGCCAGCAGCTTGTCCGGGGGCCATTACAATGAGCAGTTCTTC. Residues: CASSLSGGHYNEQFF. The chain employs TRBV5-1 and TRBJ2-1; D tentatively reads TRBD1 or TRBD2 (6 bases each). Per germline, CDR1 SGHRS and CDR2 YFSETQ. CDR3 size: 15 residues. V was clipped by 1 base and J by 4 bases, with 12 bases between them.